This TCR beta chain was retrieved from a study of blood T cells in healthy people across ages. General study results and limits: Any conclusive comparison of naive versus antigen-experienced cells was prevented by using unsorted PBMCs.

CDR3 length: 13 residues. Germline V CDR1 and CDR2: DFQATT, SNEGSKA (reference sequence). Trimming shortened V by 3 bases and J by 1 base, and 9 bases separated the two germline ends. Donors gave roughly 9.1 milliliters of peripheral blood apiece. As for this clonotype: What it binds is not known.

Combining a sample-barcoded 5' primer with a J-beta primer mix, a second PCR ran for roughly 7 to 12 cycles. TCRdb reprocessed the 5' RACE reads with MiXCR, giving one entry per CDR3 protein. The repertoire holds approximately 600,000 distinct CDR3 sequences, 58% seen once, with roughly 34% in the top ten. The sample was blood. The TCR was taken from a man in his fifties or sixties in good health. This chain joins TRBV20-1 and TRBJ2-5; a weak D match, TRBD2 (5 bases). The CDR3 DNA reads TGCAGTGCTAGGGGAGTGGGCCAAGAGACCCAGTACTTC. Translating gives CSARGVGQETQYF.